This T cell receptor (beta chain) was observed in a study of blood T cell repertoires in COVID-19. Background on the study: The United States, Italy and Spain supplied acute and convalescent COVID-19 samples. T cells, B-cell-depleted T cells, or PBMCs supplied cDNA or gDNA.

In the original analysis: Reference gene primer amplification gave estimated nucleated cell counts. Profiled with immunoSEQ multiplex PCR; TCRdb holds only in-frame clones, not every one. V, J and clone size are taken as reported in that table, and D and trimming were inferred from the DNA itself. The sample comprises roughly 80,000 clones, almost 85% of which are singletons, and approximately 12% rests with the top ten. The V segment lost 4 bases and the J segment 6 bases; nucleotides outside the gene matches: 12. This CDR3 is 16 amino acids long. CDR1 is MGHRA, CDR2 YSYEKL, per germline. Sequences were obtained from peripheral blood. The chain recombines TRBV4-1 with TRBJ2-1, with 7 bases that match TRBD2. This TCR was sampled from a man in his fifties with acute or convalescent COVID-19. The CDR3 DNA sequence: TGCGCCAGCAGCCTAGGGGCGGCGGGAGTCCGCAATGAGCAGTTCTTC. It is translated as CASSLGAAGVRNEQFF.